This entry features one TCR beta chain sequence. TCRdb keeps only in-frame clones here, not all; method: immunoSEQ multiplex PCR. The sample contains some 130,000 clones, 88% of which appear only once. This sample is drawn from a study of T cell responses to AZD1222 COVID-19 vaccine. In germline, CDR1 is SNHLY, CDR2 FYNNEI. This CDR3 is built from 15 residues. V was pared by 6 bases and J by 0 bases, with 12 bases between. The specimen comprised peripheral blood, sampled on day 0 of AZD1222 vaccination. V gene TRBV2 combines with J gene TRBJ1-5; D gene ambiguous. This receptor was obtained from an adult in good health. The CDR3 sequence: CASRRSPYSNQPQHF. The CDR3 DNA sequence: TGTGCCAGCAGGAGGTCCCCCTATAGCAATCAGCCCCAGCATTTT.